These 31 T cell receptor beta chains were all obtained from the same sample, sequenced in a study of glioma-infiltrating T cells after dendritic cell vaccination. Measured with immunoSEQ multiplex PCR; TCRdb has only the in-frame clones, and not every one. The sample carries about 100,000 clones, around 80% recorded once. The input for sequencing was blood, taken before dendritic cell vaccination. These TCRs come from a human donor with glioblastoma.

CDR3 in DNA: TGTGCCAGCAGCCCCGGGAGAATGACCCCTACACTGTTTTTT. This translates into CASSPGRMTPTLFF. V gene TRBV16 combines with J gene TRBJ1-4, with D uncertain. The CDR3 runs 14 residues. V was shortened by 4 bases and J by 13 bases, with 19 bases between the two germline ends. Germline V lookup: CDR1 KGHSY, CDR2 FQNENV.

This chain links TRBV11-2 with TRBJ1-4; no clear D. This CDR3 is built from 18 residues. Germline-derived CDR1 and CDR2 are SGHAT and FQNNGV. Trimming removed 5 bases from V and 0 bases from J, with 19 bases in between. The CDR3 reads CASSIYIVAFPTNEKLFF. CDR3 DNA sequence: TGTGCCAGCAGCATTTACATCGTTGCTTTCCCAACTAATGAAAAACTGTTTTTT.

This chain connects TRBV30 to TRBJ2-5; 8 nucleotides align to TRBD2. Looked up from germline, CDR1 is GTSNPN and CDR2 is SVGIG (reference sequence). The CDR3 has 15 residues. Losses at the gene ends were 6 bases for V and 5 bases for J; bases not matched to a gene: 14. The CDR3 DNA follows: TGTGCCTGCCTCGGGGGGGGCTGGAGTCGTGAGACCCAGTACTTC. Its protein product is CACLGGGWSRETQYF.

The chain uses TRBV5-5 and TRBJ1-4, with D possibly TRBD1 on 5 matching bases. Trimming took 4 bases from V and 7 from J, leaving 20 bases between them. Germline assignment: CDR1 SGHKS and CDR2 YYEKEE (reference sequence). The CDR3 has 16 amino acids. CDR3 in amino acids: CASSRAQGRHLEKLFF. Written as DNA, the CDR3 is TGTGCCAGCAGCCGAGCCCAGGGCAGGCACCTTGAAAAACTGTTTTTT. Complete variable domain (other parts from reference TRBV5-5 and TRBJ1-4): DAGVTQSPTHLIKTRGQQVTLRCSPISGHKSVSWYQQVLGQGPQFIFQYYEKEERGRGNFPDRFSARQFPNYSSELNVNALLLGDSALYLCASSRAQGRHLEKLFFGSGTQLSVL.

The V gene is TRBV4-1, the J gene TRBJ1-6, with 7 bases that match TRBD1. After removal of 2 bases from V and 6 bases from J, the junction contained 10 bases not matched to a gene. The CDR3 runs to 17 residues. CDR1 is MGHRA and CDR2 is YSYEKL in the germline V gene. The CDR3 bases are TGCGCCAGCAGCCAACCAACACAGGGGATAGGTAATTCACCCCTCCACTTT. This encodes CASSQPTQGIGNSPLHF.

The chain combines TRBV5-1 with TRBJ2-5; TRBD2 matches 8 bases. Germline assignment: CDR1 SGHRS and CDR2 YFSETQ. V shed 7 bases and J 5 bases; nucleotides not matched to a gene: 4. This CDR3 comprises 12 residues. CDR3 loop: CASRTGGETQYF. CDR3 coding DNA: TGCGCCAGCCGAACGGGAGGGGAGACCCAGTACTTC.

There are many counts of this clone. J is TRBJ1-2 and V is TRBV28; no clear D gene. V was pared by 7 bases and J by 4 bases, with 16 bases between. The CDR3 sequence is 14 residues long. The V gene's germline CDR1 is MDHEN and CDR2 SYDVKM. In DNA form, the CDR3 reads TGTGCCAGCAACCAGATGTGGCGGGCCTATGGCTACACCTTC. Its translation is CASNQMWRAYGYTF.

This clone occurred a few times. The rearrangement joins TRBV28 to TRBJ2-7; 10 bases are shared with TRBD2. After removal of 1 base from V and 3 bases from J, the junction contained 3 bases not matched to a gene. CDR1 is MDHEN, CDR2 SYDVKM, per germline. The CDR3 has 15 amino acids. This chain's CDR3 is CASSLFTSGDYEQYF. The CDR3, as DNA: TGTGCCAGCAGTTTATTTACTAGCGGGGACTACGAGCAGTACTTC. The full variable domain, with the rest looked up from reference TRBV28 and TRBJ2-7, is DVKVTQSSRYLVKRTGEKVFLECVQDMDHENMFWYRQDPGLGLRLIYFSYDVKMKEKGDIPEGYSVSREKKERFSLILESASTNQTSMYLCASSLFTSGDYEQYFGPGTRLTVT.

V and J are TRBV19 and TRBJ1-5; 7 nucleotides align to TRBD1. The CDR3 loop spans 16 amino acids. The V and J ends lost 5 bases and 6 bases, in that order; junction bases with no gene match: 13. Germline V gene sequence: CDR1 LNHDA, CDR2 SQIVND (reference sequence). CDR3 DNA sequence: TGTGCCAGTAGTGCAAGTGGGGGACAGAGCGGTCAGCCCCAGCATTTT. Residues: CASSASGGQSGQPQHF.

The genes are TRBV6-6 and TRBJ1-2; TRBD1 matches 8 bases. CDR3 length: 13 residues. V shed 5 bases, J shed 7 bases, and the junction held 6 bases outside the gene matches. Germline lookup yields CDR1 MNHNY and CDR2 SVGAGI (reference sequence). CDR3 protein: CASSPQGAVGYTF. CDR3 DNA: TGTGCCAGCAGTCCGCAGGGGGCCGTTGGCTACACCTTC.

This sequence joins TRBV2 and TRBJ2-3; 7 positions match TRBD1. The CDR3 has 14 residues. Unmatched junction bases numbered 4, after V lost 6 bases and J lost 1 base. In germline, CDR1 is SNHLY, CDR2 FYNNEI. The CDR3: CASSEGAGTDTQYF. CDR3 DNA sequence: TGTGCCAGCAGCGAGGGGGCGGGCACAGATACGCAGTATTTT. Full variable domain (remainder filled in from reference TRBV2 and TRBJ2-3): EPEVTQTPSHQVTQMGQEVILRCVPISNHLYFYWYRQILGQKVEFLVSFYNNEISEKSEIFDDQFSVERPDGSNFTLKIRSTKLEDSAMYFCASSEGAGTDTQYFGPGTRLTVL.

V usage is TRBV6-1 and J usage is TRBJ2-1; 9 bases line up with TRBD1. The V gene's germline CDR1 is MNHNS and CDR2 SASEGT. The V gene end was trimmed by 2 bases and the J gene end by 10 bases; junction bases not matched to a gene: 12. The CDR3 totals 16 residues. In DNA, the CDR3 is TGTGCCAGCAGTGAACCGGGACAGGGTAATTCTTACGAGCAGTTCTTC. This gives the protein CASSEPGQGNSYEQFF.

This clone was observed a few times. The CDR3 DNA reads as TGTGCCAGCAGCATGTTGACAGGGGCCAATGAAAAACTGTTTTTT. Translated: CASSMLTGANEKLFF. The chain joins TRBV5-8 to TRBJ1-4; 8 bases line up with TRBD1. CDR1 is SGHTS, CDR2 YDEGEE, per germline. This CDR3 has 15 amino acids. With 4 bases clipped from V and 5 bases from J, the junction kept 7 bases outside the gene matches.

Only a few counts were recorded for this clone. This sequence joins TRBV5-1 and TRBJ1-2; 8 bases align to TRBD1. Germline CDR1 SGHRS, CDR2 YFSETQ. Germline trimming cut 0 bases from V and 8 bases from J; bases unmatched to any gene: 3. The CDR3 totals 13 residues. The CDR3 DNA reads as TGCGCCAGCAGCTTGGCACAGGGGGAAGGCTACACCTTC. Protein sequence: CASSLAQGEGYTF.

J is TRBJ2-3 and V is TRBV7-9; 10 nucleotides agree with TRBD1. The V gene's germline CDR1 is SEHNR and CDR2 FQNEAQ (reference sequence). With V trimmed by 1 base and J by 2 bases, 6 bases remained unmatched. The CDR3 has 17 amino acids. CDR3 in amino acids: CASSLGDRGRDTDTQYF. The CDR3 region has the DNA TGTGCCAGCAGCTTAGGGGACAGGGGTCGGGACACAGATACGCAGTATTTT.

The chain uses TRBV4-1 and TRBJ2-7; 7 bases match TRBD1. Germline V lookup: CDR1 MGHRA, CDR2 YSYEKL. The CDR3 runs 16 residues. The junction had 11 bases not matched to a gene; V was cut back by 0 bases and J by 6 bases. The CDR3 region is CASSQDIGWAGGEQYF. The CDR3 region has the DNA TGCGCCAGCAGCCAAGATATCGGATGGGCAGGGGGCGAGCAGTACTTC.

The rearrangement joins TRBV10-2 to TRBJ1-2; D is perhaps TRBD1 (6 bases). Trimming cost V 0 bases and J 6 bases, with 14 bases left between them. CDR1 and CDR2 (germline): WSHSY, SAAADI. The CDR3 is 15 residues long. In DNA form, the CDR3 reads TGCGCCAGCAGTGAGTCCTTAGGGCAGGGGAATGGCTACACCTTC. Its translation is CASSESLGQGNGYTF.

The chain joins TRBV10-3 to TRBJ1-2; possibly TRBD1 for D (6 bases). The CDR3 is 14 amino acids. Per germline, CDR1 ENHRY and CDR2 SYGVKD. V lost 4 bases to trimming and J lost 6 bases, with 15 bases between them. CDR3 sequence (DNA): TGTGCCATCAGTGCTGGGACAAGAGTGGATGGCTACACCTTC. It translates to CAISAGTRVDGYTF.

V and J are TRBV6-1 and TRBJ2-2, with D possibly TRBD1 on 6 matching bases. Trimming pared 2 bases from V and 3 bases from J, leaving 10 bases between. The CDR3 totals 15 residues. Germline V gene lookup returns CDR1 MNHNS and CDR2 SASEGT. CDR3 nucleotides: TGTGCCAGCAGTGAAACAGGGATCTACACCGGGGAGCTGTTTTTT. Translating it yields CASSETGIYTGELFF.

The chain carries TRBV28 and TRBJ2-5, with unresolved D. This CDR3 region has 15 residues. The ends were cut back, 5 bases at V and 5 bases at J, with 18 bases in the middle. Germline-derived CDR1 and CDR2 are MDHEN and SYDVKM. CDR3 amino acids: CASSPHIEFWETQYF. The CDR3 DNA reads TGTGCCAGCAGTCCCCATATAGAGTTTTGGGAGACCCAGTACTTC.

The chain recombines TRBV6-5 with TRBJ2-7, with 9 positions matching TRBD2. The J segment lost 5 bases and the V segment lost 2 bases, leaving 7 bases of the junction unmatched. The CDR3 length is 15 residues. Germline CDR1 and CDR2: MNHEY and SVGAGI. CDR3 protein: CASSYGASGKNEQYF. CDR3 sequence (DNA): TGTGCCAGCAGTTACGGGGCTAGCGGGAAAAACGAGCAGTACTTC.

The V call is TRBV13, the J call TRBJ2-5, with 10 nucleotides matching TRBD2. This CDR3 is built from 14 residues. Germline CDR1 reads PRHDT; CDR2 reads FYEKMQ (reference sequence). The V and J ends lost 5 bases and 5 bases, in that order; junction bases with no gene match: 5. DNA of the CDR3: TGTGCCAGCAGCGTCCCGGGACTAGCGGAGACCCAGTACTTC. It translates to CASSVPGLAETQYF.

The chain links TRBV6-6 to TRBJ1-4; 7 nucleotides agree with TRBD1. The CDR3 covers 15 residues. The junction had 3 bases not matched to a gene; V was cut back by 0 bases and J by 5 bases. Germline assignment: CDR1 MNHNY and CDR2 SVGAGI (reference sequence). CDR3 protein: CASSYSSGGNEKLFF. In DNA, the CDR3 is TGTGCCAGCAGTTACTCCTCAGGGGGGAATGAAAAACTGTTTTTT.

The genes are TRBV30 and TRBJ1-3, with D unclear. Per germline, CDR1 GTSNPN and CDR2 SVGIG (reference sequence). The V end lost 5 bases, the J end lost 4 bases, and 12 bases lay between the germline ends. This CDR3 is 13 amino acids long. The CDR3 loop reads CAWDGLNGNTIYF. CDR3 nucleotide sequence: TGTGCCTGGGATGGGCTTAACGGAAACACCATATATTTT.

The gene calls are TRBV5-4 and TRBJ1-2, with a tentative D call TRBD1 (6 bases). The CDR3 totals 11 residues. Between the trimmed V and J ends, which lost 3 bases and 8 bases, there was a span of 8 bases. CDR1 SGHNT and CDR2 YYREEE come from the germline V gene (reference sequence). CDR3 residues: CASSSGAGYTF. CDR3 bases: TGTGCCAGCAGCTCAGGGGCGGGCTACACCTTC.

The CDR3 protein is CASSHDRGRTYEQYF. In DNA, the CDR3 is TGTGCCAGCAGCCACGACAGGGGACGAACCTACGAGCAGTACTTC. V and J are TRBV11-2 and TRBJ2-7, with 8 bases aligning to TRBD1. CDR3 length equals 15 residues. V shed 5 bases, J shed 2 bases, and the junction held 8 bases outside the gene matches. Germline assignment: CDR1 SGHAT and CDR2 FQNNGV.

This chain connects TRBV5-1 to TRBJ1-2, with a tentative D call TRBD1 (6 bases). The germline V gene encodes CDR1 SGHRS and CDR2 YFSETQ. The CDR3 is 14 residues long. Trimming removed 3 bases from V and 7 bases from J, with 16 bases in between. Written as DNA, the CDR3 is TGCGCCAGCAGCTCAAGGGGGGGGGCGTCTGGCTACACCTTC. Residues: CASSSRGGASGYTF.

The V call is TRBV28, the J call TRBJ2-3; TRBD2 matches at 10 bases. In germline, CDR1 is MDHEN, CDR2 SYDVKM. V lost 6 bases, J lost 6 bases, and 3 bases stayed unmatched. The CDR3 runs 13 residues. This CDR3 reads CASRLAGSDTQYF. CDR3 DNA: TGTGCCAGCAGACTAGCGGGATCGGATACGCAGTATTTT.

V gene TRBV28 combines with J gene TRBJ1-5; TRBD1 agrees at 9 bases. Germline CDR1 and CDR2: MDHEN and SYDVKM. The J segment lost 5 bases and the V segment lost 6 bases, leaving 5 bases of the junction unmatched. The CDR3 runs to 14 residues. In nucleotides, the CDR3 is TGTGCCAGCAGCCGAACAGGGGGCCATCAGCCCCAGCATTTT. Translation: CASSRTGGHQPQHF.

The V and J genes are TRBV25-1 and TRBJ1-2; 8 positions agree with TRBD1. The CDR3 spans 15 residues. From germline, CDR1 is MGHDK and CDR2 SYGVNS. V gave up 3 bases and J gave up 6 bases; unmatched junction bases: 9. The CDR3 DNA is TGTGCCAGCAGTGAGGCAGGGGGCGCAGAAAATGGCTACACCTTC. Translating it yields CASSEAGGAENGYTF.

The V gene is TRBV2, the J gene TRBJ2-2, with D tentatively TRBD1 (6 bases). This CDR3 is built from 15 residues. Germline V lookup: CDR1 SNHLY, CDR2 FYNNEI. V was cut by 3 bases and J by 4 bases, with 12 bases left in between. The CDR3 DNA follows: TGTGCCAGCAGTGATCGGACAGATTTCACCGGGGAGCTGTTTTTT. Its protein product is CASSDRTDFTGELFF.